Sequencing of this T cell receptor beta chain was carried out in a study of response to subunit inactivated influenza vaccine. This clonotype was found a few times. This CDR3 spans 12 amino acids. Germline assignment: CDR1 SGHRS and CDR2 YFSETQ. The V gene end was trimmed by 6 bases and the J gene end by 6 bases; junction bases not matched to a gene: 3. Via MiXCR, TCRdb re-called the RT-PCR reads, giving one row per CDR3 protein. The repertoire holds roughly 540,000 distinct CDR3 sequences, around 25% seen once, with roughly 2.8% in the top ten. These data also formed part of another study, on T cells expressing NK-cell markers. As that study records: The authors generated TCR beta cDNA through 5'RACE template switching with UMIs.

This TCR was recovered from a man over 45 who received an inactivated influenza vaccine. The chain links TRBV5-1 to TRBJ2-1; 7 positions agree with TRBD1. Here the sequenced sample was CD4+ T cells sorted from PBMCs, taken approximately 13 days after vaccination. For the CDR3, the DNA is TGCGCCAGCACACAGGGGACCAATGAGCAGTTCTTC. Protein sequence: CASTQGTNEQFF.